These T cell receptor beta chains were read from a single sample in a study of blood T cell repertoires in COVID-19. Sequencing was performed with immunoSEQ multiplex PCR; in TCRdb, only in-frame clones are kept and a portion is missing. The data show about 40,000 clones, with about 86% seen just once and roughly 2.6% held by the top ten. Sequenced sample: peripheral blood. The receptors were sampled from an older woman with acute or convalescent COVID-19. CDR3s include the opening cysteine and the closing phenylalanine or tryptophan. The order of the fields is J gene, clone size, V gene, D gene, CDR3 DNA, CDR3 protein. The D gene is left open where the match is weak. Clone size is shown for a subset of rows, as once, few, many or a class of expanded clone.

J: TRBJ1-1
size: -
V: TRBV25-1
D: -
DNA: TGTGCCAGCAGCAGACACTCGAACACTGAAGCTTTCTTT
CDR3: CASSRHSNTEAFF

J: TRBJ1-1
size: -
V: TRBV25-1
D: -
DNA: TGTGCCAGCAGTGAATATAAAGGGGTGGTTGAAGCTTTCTTT
CDR3: CASSEYKGVVEAFF

J: TRBJ1-1
size: -
V: TRBV27
D: -
DNA: TGTGCCAGCAGTCCCCGAGGGGGGGCAGGAGCTTTCTTT
CDR3: CASSPRGGAGAFF

J: TRBJ2-3
size: -
V: TRBV7-3
D: TRBD2
DNA: TGTGCCAGCAGCTTAGGCCCTAGCGGGGCCCCCACAGATACGCAGTATTTT
CDR3: CASSLGPSGAPTDTQYF

J: TRBJ2-3
size: -
V: TRBV7-2
D: TRBD2
DNA: TGTGCCAGCAGCCTGGGAGGGTACACGCAGTATTTT
CDR3: CASSLGGYTQYF

J: TRBJ2-1
size: -
V: TRBV5-1
D: TRBD2
DNA: TGCGCCAGCAGCTTGGTAGCGGGGGGCTCCTACAATGAGCAGTTCTTC
CDR3: CASSLVAGGSYNEQFF

J: TRBJ1-3
size: -
V: TRBV9
D: -
DNA: TGTGCCAGCGGTGGAGTCACCTCTGGAAACACCATATATTTT
CDR3: CASGGVTSGNTIYF

J: TRBJ1-5
size: -
V: TRBV5-1
D: -
DNA: TGCGCCAGCAGCCCCGGACAGACCAATCAGCCCCAGCATTTT
CDR3: CASSPGQTNQPQHF

J: TRBJ1-3
size: -
V: TRBV18
D: -
DNA: TGTGCCAGCTCACCCGAAATAGTTTCTGGAAACACCATATATTTT
CDR3: CASSPEIVSGNTIYF

J: TRBJ2-2
size: -
V: TRBV3-1/TRBV3-2
D: -
DNA: TGTGCCAGCAGCCAATGGGGGCTTAAAGGCACCGGGGAGCTGTTTTTT
CDR3: CASSQWGLKGTGELFF

J: TRBJ1-4
size: -
V: TRBV7-2
D: -
DNA: TGTGCCAGCAGCTTAGTCCAGGGTGCCTTGAATGAAAAACTGTTTTTT
CDR3: CASSLVQGALNEKLFF

J: TRBJ1-2
size: -
V: TRBV11-2
D: TRBD1
DNA: TGTGCCAGCAGCTCCCGACAGGGGCCGCGCTTC
CDR3: CASSSRQGPRF

J: TRBJ2-1
size: -
V: TRBV4-1
D: TRBD2
DNA: TGCGCCAGCAGCCTAGGGCTAGCGGGAGGGCCCTCCTACAATGAGCAGTTCTTC
CDR3: CASSLGLAGGPSYNEQFF

J: TRBJ2-3
size: -
V: TRBV7-9
D: -
DNA: TGTGCCAGCCGCCAGGGTGCTCGCGACACAGATACGCAGTATTTT
CDR3: CASRQGARDTDTQYF

J: TRBJ2-7
size: -
V: TRBV6-5
D: TRBD2
DNA: TGTGCCAGCAGTCAACCGGGACTAGGTTACGAGCAGTACTTC
CDR3: CASSQPGLGYEQYF

J: TRBJ2-1
size: -
V: TRBV19
D: TRBD2
DNA: TGTGCCAGTAGTAACCCTCGACTAGCGGGAGGGGGGGGCAATGAGCAGTTCTTC
CDR3: CASSNPRLAGGGGNEQFF

J: TRBJ2-5
size: -
V: TRBV7-2
D: TRBD2
DNA: TGTGCCAGCAGCTTAAGCCTAGCGGGGGTCCAAGAGACCCAGTACTTC
CDR3: CASSLSLAGVQETQYF

J: TRBJ2-1
size: -
V: TRBV27
D: TRBD2
DNA: TGTGCCAGCAGTTTATCGACTAGCGACAGAACGTACGATGAGCAGTTCTTC
CDR3: CASSLSTSDRTYDEQFF

J: TRBJ2-7
size: -
V: TRBV7-8
D: TRBD2
DNA: TGTGCCAGCAACCCAACTAGCGGGAGCATCGAGCAGTACTTC
CDR3: CASNPTSGSIEQYF

J: TRBJ2-7
size: -
V: TRBV11-2
D: -
DNA: TGTGCCAGCAGCCTCTCCCTAGTAGACGCCTACGAGCAGTACTTC
CDR3: CASSLSLVDAYEQYF

J: TRBJ1-2
size: -
V: TRBV9
D: -
DNA: TGTGCCAGCAGTGACAGCGATCGCTACACCTTC
CDR3: CASSDSDRYTF

J: TRBJ2-7
size: -
V: TRBV7-9
D: TRBD2
DNA: TGTGCCAGCAAATCCAGCGGGAGGGCCCTCGGCGAGCAGTACTTC
CDR3: CASKSSGRALGEQYF

J: TRBJ2-2
size: -
V: TRBV19
D: TRBD2
DNA: TGTGCCAGTAGTTCCCAGGGACTAGCGGGGGGCGGCAGCGGGGAGCTGTTTTTT
CDR3: CASSSQGLAGGGSGELFF

J: TRBJ2-2
size: -
V: TRBV2
D: -
DNA: TGTGCCAGCAGTGAAGGGCCCCTTGGAGCCGGGGAGCTGTTTTTT
CDR3: CASSEGPLGAGELFF

J: TRBJ1-6
size: once
V: TRBV12-3/TRBV12-4
D: -
DNA: TGTGCCAGCAGTTTCAGGAATAATTCACCCCTCCACTTT
CDR3: CASSFRNNSPLHF

J: TRBJ2-1
size: -
V: TRBV29-1
D: TRBD2
DNA: TGCAGCGTTGCTGTAGCGGGGGTCTCCCGAAACAATGAGCAGTTCTTC
CDR3: CSVAVAGVSRNNEQFF

J: TRBJ1-1
size: -
V: TRBV25-1
D: TRBD1
DNA: TGTGCCAGCAGGGGGGACAGGGGGCGAGGAACTGAAGCTTTCTTT
CDR3: CASRGDRGRGTEAFF

J: TRBJ1-6
size: -
V: TRBV3-1/TRBV3-2
D: TRBD1
DNA: TGTGCCAGCAACGACAGGGGGCGCGTAAGGGGAAATAATTCACCCCTCCACTTT
CDR3: CASNDRGRVRGNNSPLHF

J: TRBJ2-7
size: -
V: TRBV23-1
D: TRBD2
DNA: TGCGCCAGCAGTCACATCCCCCTAGCGGGAGAAGGAGTTTGGTGGGAGCAGTACTTC
CDR3: CASSHIPLAGEGVWWEQYF

J: TRBJ1-4
size: -
V: TRBV7-2
D: -
DNA: TGTGCCAGCAGCTTACGGGGGGCGCCTAATGAAAAACTGTTTTTT
CDR3: CASSLRGAPNEKLFF

J: TRBJ1-2
size: -
V: TRBV29-1
D: -
DNA: TGCAGCGTTGAGACGACAGCTCCCTATGGCTACACCTTC
CDR3: CSVETTAPYGYTF

J: TRBJ1-2
size: few
V: TRBV14
D: TRBD1
DNA: TGTGCCAGCAGCCAGGTCCAGGGGGTACGCTACACCTTC
CDR3: CASSQVQGVRYTF

J: TRBJ1-4
size: -
V: TRBV3-1/TRBV3-2
D: TRBD1
DNA: TGTGCCAGCAGCCAAAGAGCAGGGGGTAATGAAAAACTGTTTTTT
CDR3: CASSQRAGGNEKLFF

J: TRBJ1-3
size: -
V: TRBV5-4
D: -
DNA: TGTGCCAGCAGCGCACACGGAAACACCATATATTTT
CDR3: CASSAHGNTIYF

J: TRBJ1-2
size: few
V: TRBV28
D: -
DNA: TGTGCCAGCAGTTTGAGTACTGCCTATGGCTACACCTTC
CDR3: CASSLSTAYGYTF